The sequence of this T cell receptor (beta chain) was determined in a study of CD8+CD57+ T cells in acquired aplastic anemia. Overall study results and limits: Found in both controls and patients were twenty-nine CD8+ CDR3 sequences.

Genomic DNA served as template for TCR beta VDJ and CDR3 profiling. TCRdb itself ran the reads through MiXCR, one entry per CDR3 protein. The repertoire includes around 180,000 distinct CDR3 sequences, just under 65% of them detected once, and 45% sits in the top ten. Looked up from germline, CDR1 is SGHVS and CDR2 is FQNEAQ. Trimming took 1 base from V and 6 from J, leaving 9 bases between them. The CDR3 sequence is 13 residues long. The count of this clonotype is one. Its antigen is as yet unknown. The sequence was collected from a human donor in good health. Sequenced sample: sorted CD4+, CD8+, or CD8+CD57+ T cells (not recorded which) from PBMCs. The chain joins TRBV7-8 to TRBJ1-2, with D unclear. The CDR3 DNA reads TGTGCCAGCAGCTTAGGAGGGCAGCATGGCTACACCTTC. It is translated as CASSLGGQHGYTF.